The next 15 T cell receptor beta chains were all read from a single sample in a study of cytomegalovirus exposure and HLA in healthy donors. The PCR contained 60 Vbeta and 13 Jbeta primers. Clones were read by immunoSEQ multiplex PCR, and TCRdb kept only the in-frame ones, dropping some. The sample carries some 110,000 clones, around 86% recorded once. Source material: PBMCs. The receptors shown here come from a young man in good health and CMV-seropositive.

V and J are TRBV7-9 and TRBJ2-7; 9 bases line up with TRBD2. Germline assignment: CDR1 SEHNR and CDR2 FQNEAQ (reference sequence). This CDR3 has 15 amino acids. With 5 bases clipped from V and 7 bases from J, the junction kept 12 bases outside the gene matches. CDR3 protein: CASSEAGTSSREQYF. CDR3 DNA sequence: TGTGCCAGCAGCGAAGCCGGGACTAGCTCAAGAGAGCAGTACTTC.

The chain links TRBV6-5 to TRBJ2-1; 9 bases agree with TRBD1. Germline CDR1 is MNHEY and CDR2 is SVGAGI. The CDR3 spans 16 residues. Trimming at V came to 0 bases and at J to 4 bases, leaving 4 bases not matched to a gene. This chain's CDR3 is CASSYSGQGLYNEQFF. CDR3 bases: TGTGCCAGCAGTTACTCCGGACAGGGGCTTTACAATGAGCAGTTCTTC.

This clone is a singleton in its sample. The rearrangement uses TRBV5-6 and TRBJ1-2, with a weak D call TRBD1 (5 bases). Trimming removed 0 bases from V and 6 bases from J, with 21 bases in between. The germline V gene encodes CDR1 SGHDT and CDR2 YYEEEE. The CDR3 contains 17 residues. The CDR3 sequence: CASSLVGRAGLFDGYTF. Written as DNA, the CDR3 is TGTGCCAGCAGCTTGGTGGGCAGGGCAGGGCTTTTCGATGGCTACACCTTC.

The V gene is TRBV6-1, the J gene TRBJ1-2; 10 nucleotides agree with TRBD1. The CDR3 has 14 residues. Germline values: CDR1 MNHNS, CDR2 SASEGT. V dropped 7 bases and J dropped 7; count of bases not matched to a gene: 9. As DNA, the CDR3 is TGTGCCAGCACATACCGGGACAGGGGATCTGGCTACACCTTC. Translation gives CASTYRDRGSGYTF.

J is TRBJ1-5 and V is TRBV2, with 8 bases lining up with TRBD1. The V gene's germline CDR1 is SNHLY and CDR2 FYNNEI. The CDR3 has 14 residues. V was clipped by 4 bases and J by 1 base; unmatched bases: 0. CDR3 region: CASSAGGSNQPQHF. The CDR3 DNA is TGTGCCAGCAGTGCAGGGGGCAGCAATCAGCCCCAGCATTTT.

The V and J genes are TRBV6-1 and TRBJ2-3; TRBD1 matches 10 bases. V dropped 6 bases and J dropped 2; count of bases not matched to a gene: 5. This CDR3 has 15 amino acids. The germline gives CDR1 MNHNS, CDR2 SASEGT. The CDR3 DNA follows: TGTGCCAGCAGCACCGGGACAGGGGTCACAGATACGCAGTATTTT. This codes for CASSTGTGVTDTQYF.

V usage is TRBV5-1 and J usage is TRBJ2-7; 8 nucleotides agree with TRBD2. The junction had 3 bases not matched to a gene; V was cut back by 1 base and J by 3 bases. The CDR3 runs to 14 residues. Germline V gives CDR1 SGHRS, CDR2 YFSETQ. As DNA, the CDR3 is TGCGCCAGCAGCTTGACACTAGCGGTCTACGAGCAGTACTTC. Its translation is CASSLTLAVYEQYF.

This chain joins TRBV28 and TRBJ1-1, with 8 bases matching TRBD1. There are 15 residues in the CDR3. V was clipped by 0 bases and J by 1 base; unmatched bases: 1. Per the germline V gene, CDR1 is MDHEN and CDR2 is SYDVKM. The DNA of the CDR3 is TGTGCCAGCAGTTTATGGGACAGGGAGAACACTGAAGCTTTCTTT. Translation: CASSLWDRENTEAFF.

The genes are TRBV2 and TRBJ2-1; D call uncertain. The CDR3 length is 11 residues. Per the germline V gene, CDR1 is SNHLY and CDR2 is FYNNEI. V lost 7 bases to trimming and J lost 5 bases, with 6 bases between them. The CDR3, as DNA: TGTGCCAGCACCAGAAACAATGAGCAGTTCTTC. It specifies CASTRNNEQFF.

This chain joins TRBV20-1 and TRBJ2-5; D might be TRBD1 (5 bases). This CDR3 is 11 amino acids long. Germline V gives CDR1 DFQATT, CDR2 SNEGSKA (reference sequence). V was trimmed by 5 bases and J by 5 bases, leaving 9 bases between them. DNA for the CDR3: TGCAGTGCTGCCCAGGGTGAGACCCAGTACTTC. As protein: CSAAQGETQYF.

The V call is TRBV4-1, the J call TRBJ1-6, with D perhaps TRBD1 (6 bases). The germline gives CDR1 MGHRA, CDR2 YSYEKL. V was shortened by 4 bases and J by 7 bases, with 26 bases between the two germline ends. The CDR3 loop spans 19 amino acids. The CDR3 here is CASSPPGQLRVVGNSPLHF. CDR3 nucleotide sequence: TGCGCCAGCAGCCCGCCCGGACAGCTACGAGTGGTGGGGAATTCACCCCTCCACTTT.

V gene TRBV11-2 combines with J gene TRBJ2-5; 12 nucleotides agree with TRBD2. V dropped 3 bases and J dropped 7; count of bases not matched to a gene: 6. Germline V gene lookup returns CDR1 SGHAT and CDR2 FQNNGV. The CDR3 is 15 amino acids. The chain's CDR3 is CASSLTSGGKGTQYF. The CDR3 DNA reads TGTGCCAGCAGCTTGACTAGCGGGGGCAAGGGGACCCAGTACTTC.

This chain joins TRBV27 and TRBJ1-1; 10 bases map to TRBD1. CDR1 is MNHEY, CDR2 SMNVEV, per germline (reference sequence). V lost 2 bases and J lost 6; bases outside the gene matches: 9. The CDR3 runs to 16 residues. CDR3 nucleotide sequence: TGTGCCAGCAGTTTACGGAGACAGGGGGCTGGGGCTGAAGCTTTCTTT. Its translation: CASSLRRQGAGAEAFF.

V gene TRBV6-5 combines with J gene TRBJ1-4; 8 nucleotides agree with TRBD1. From germline, CDR1 is MNHEY and CDR2 SVGAGI. The CDR3 loop spans 13 amino acids. J was trimmed by 8 bases and V by 8 bases; bases with no gene match: 7. The CDR3: CASGRRGQEKLFF. The CDR3 bases are TGTGCCAGCGGCCGCAGGGGGCAGGAAAAACTGTTTTTT.

The rearrangement joins TRBV7-9 to TRBJ1-5; 9 nucleotides match TRBD1. The CDR3 consists of 14 residues. Germline CDR1 reads SEHNR; CDR2 reads FQNEAQ (reference sequence). Trimming cost V 2 bases and J 6 bases; bases outside gene matches: 2. The CDR3 DNA follows: TGTGCCAGCAGCTTATCACAGGGGGCTCAGCCCCAGCATTTT. This translates into CASSLSQGAQPQHF.